This T cell receptor (beta chain) appears in the sequencing data of a study of beta chain features in type 1 diabetes. Central memory, naive, regulatory and stem cell-like memory CD4+ cells were sorted by CD45RO/CCR7/CD25/CD127/CD95/CD27. Study findings and constraints: All four CD4+ subsets from Type 1 diabetes patients carried moderately but significantly shorter TCRB CDR3s. For patients, the naive, central memory and Treg TCRB repertoires appeared more alike than for healthy donors.

As every portion of the isolated RNA was reverse transcribed, the sequencing read expressed TCRB transcripts. Measured with immunoSEQ multiplex PCR; TCRdb has only the in-frame clones, and not every one. The sample includes 200,000 to 250,000 clones, roughly 17% of them seen just once. This CDR3 is built from 15 residues. Between the trimmed V and J ends, which lost 3 bases and 4 bases, there was a span of 15 bases. Per the germline V gene, CDR1 is SQVTM and CDR2 is ANQGSEA. There are a few counts of this clone. What it binds is not known. V gene TRBV29-1 combines with J gene TRBJ2-2; weak D call: TRBD1 (5 bases). Sequencing was done on a sample of naive CD4+ T cells from blood. The TCR sequence derives from a man aged 25-45 years with type 1 diabetes. The CDR3 DNA is TGCAGCGTTGACGCAGGGTACCCGGCCACCGGGGAGCTGTTTTTT. Its translation is CSVDAGYPATGELFF.